A selection of T cell receptor beta chains follows, all from one sample in a study of cytomegalovirus exposure and HLA in healthy donors. Some clones are missing from TCRdb's copy, which holds only in-frame ones; the method was immunoSEQ multiplex PCR. The sample has 130,000 or so clones, roughly 80% seen once. Sequencing input: PBMCs. All receptors derive from a female donor in good health and CMV-seronegative. CDR3s include the opening cysteine and the closing phenylalanine or tryptophan. The D gene is left open where the match is weak. Not all rows give a size; the values are once, few, many and, for expanded clones, a class.

j_call v_call clone_size d_call cdr3_nt cdr3_aa
TRBJ2-2 TRBV7-9 - - TGTGCCAGCAGCTTCGGAGCAGGGGAGCTGTTTTTT CASSFGAGELFF
TRBJ2-7 TRBV2 - TRBD2 TGTGCCAGCACGGGACTAGTCTTCTACGAGCAGTACTTC CASTGLVFYEQYF
TRBJ2-7 TRBV4-3 - TRBD1 TGCGCCAGCAGCCAAGGAAGGGACAGGTTCTCCTACGAGCAGTACTTC CASSQGRDRFSYEQYF
TRBJ1-1 TRBV27 - - TGTGCCAGCAGTTTAAAGGGGCACACTGAAGCTTTCTTT CASSLKGHTEAFF
TRBJ1-2 TRBV29-1 - - TGCAGCGTAAACAGGGAGAAGAACTATGGCTACACCTTC CSVNREKNYGYTF
TRBJ1-1 TRBV4-2 - - TGTGCCAGCAGCCAAGAAGGGGTTTCCACCACTGAAGCTTTCTTT CASSQEGVSTTEAFF
TRBJ1-1 TRBV4-1 - - TGCGCCAGCAGCCCGTACCCCCGGGAGAGGGCTGAAGCTTTCTTT CASSPYPRERAEAFF
TRBJ1-1 TRBV11-2 few TRBD1 TGTGCCAGCAGCTTGACGACAGGGCAGAACACTGAAGCTTTCTTT CASSLTTGQNTEAFF
TRBJ1-1 TRBV5-1 - TRBD1 TGCGCCAGCAGCTTGGCGCCAGGGGGCCTCAATGAAGCTTTCTTT CASSLAPGGLNEAFF
TRBJ2-3 TRBV5-1 - TRBD1 TGCGCCAGCAGCTTGCGACAGGGCAGAGTTACGCAGTATTTT CASSLRQGRVTQYF
TRBJ1-1 TRBV4-3 - - TGCGCCAGCAGCCAAGATCAGGGGACTGAAGCTTTCTTT CASSQDQGTEAFF
TRBJ2-3 TRBV4-3 - TRBD2 TGCGCCAAGGCCGCGAGGGGCGGGAGCGGGGAAACAGATACGCAGTATTTT CAKAARGGSGETDTQYF
TRBJ2-5 TRBV5-1 - - TGCGCCAGCAGCTCACAGGGGAGGAAGGACGAGACCCAGTACTTC CASSSQGRKDETQYF
TRBJ2-6 TRBV2 few - TGTGCCAGCGGGGCGTCAGGGGCCAACGTCCTGACTTTC CASGASGANVLTF
TRBJ2-7 TRBV4-1 - TRBD2 TGCGCCAGCAGCCAAGAGGGGGCGGGAGGCTACGAGCAGTACTTC CASSQEGAGGYEQYF
TRBJ2-7 TRBV11-1 - - TGTGCCAGCAGCTTAGGGTCTCTGAACGAGCAGTACTTC CASSLGSLNEQYF
TRBJ1-4 TRBV15 - TRBD1 TGTGCCACCAGCGGCGGGGACAGCCAAGAAAAACTGTTTTTT CATSGGDSQEKLFF
TRBJ2-7 TRBV28 few TRBD1 TGTGCCAGCAGTCCGTCGGAGGCAGGGGGCAACTACGAGCAGTACTTC CASSPSEAGGNYEQYF
TRBJ2-3 TRBV19 few TRBD1 TGTGCCAGCCGGACAGGTTACTCAGTAGATACGCAGTATTTT CASRTGYSVDTQYF
TRBJ1-5 TRBV10-3 - TRBD1 TGTGCCATCAGTGTGGGACAGAGCAATCAGCCCCAGCATTTT CAISVGQSNQPQHF
TRBJ1-2 TRBV9 - - TGTGCCAGCAGCGTAGAAGGGGGTGGCTACACCTTC CASSVEGGGYTF
TRBJ2-7 TRBV7-8 - TRBD1 TGTGCCAGCAGGTCGACAGGGTCGGGGGAGCAGTACTTC CASRSTGSGEQYF
TRBJ2-5 TRBV2 few TRBD1 TGTGCCAGTACAGGGGGCGCAGGAGAGACCCAGTACTTC CASTGGAGETQYF
TRBJ2-3 TRBV28 once TRBD2 TGTGCCAGCAGTTTAGCGGGAGAGACGCAGTATTTT CASSLAGETQYF
TRBJ1-2 TRBV10-3 - TRBD1 TGTGCCATCAGTGGGACAGGGTCGGAGGGCTACACCTTC CAISGTGSEGYTF
TRBJ2-7 TRBV7-8 once - TGTGCCAGCAGCAAAACCGGGACACTAGGATACGAGCAGTACTTC CASSKTGTLGYEQYF
TRBJ2-7 TRBV10-2 - TRBD2 TGCGCCAGCAGTGAGACCGGGACTAGCTCCTACGAGCAGTACTTC CASSETGTSSYEQYF
TRBJ2-1 TRBV4-1 - - TGCGCCAGCAGCCAAGTGGGGGGAACCTACAATGAGCAGTTCTTC CASSQVGGTYNEQFF
TRBJ1-1 TRBV19 - - TGTGCCAGTAGCTCGAACACTGAAGCTTTCTTT CASSSNTEAFF
TRBJ2-7 TRBV7-6 - TRBD2 TGTGCCAGCAGCTCCTCTAGCGGGAGGGGTAGCGAGCAGTACTTC CASSSSSGRGSEQYF
TRBJ2-7 TRBV9 - TRBD1 TGTGCCAGCAGCGTACAGGGGGCGGAGTACGAGCAGTACTTC CASSVQGAEYEQYF
TRBJ2-4 TRBV19 - TRBD1 TGTGCCAGTAGTATAGAAAGGGACAGGGACAAAAACATTCAGTACTTC CASSIERDRDKNIQYF
TRBJ2-7 TRBV5-1 - TRBD1 TGCGCCAGCAGCTTGGATTTGGGGACAGGGCGCGGCCGGTACTTC CASSLDLGTGRGRYF
TRBJ2-7 TRBV2 - - TGTGCCAGCAGACAGGGCCTGAGTGAGGACTACGAGCAGTACTTC CASRQGLSEDYEQYF
TRBJ1-3 TRBV4-2 - - TGTGCCAGCAGCCAAGAGGTGCGGCCAGGAAACACCATATATTTT CASSQEVRPGNTIYF
TRBJ2-7 TRBV27 - - TGTGCCAGCAGTTCCCACCTAGGCGAGCAGTACTTC CASSSHLGEQYF
TRBJ2-3 TRBV5-4 - TRBD1 TGTGCCAGCAGCGCACAGGGGAGAGGGACAGATACGCAGTATTTT CASSAQGRGTDTQYF
TRBJ2-7 TRBV28 - - TGTGCCAGCAGTTTCAAGCGGACCCTATCCTACGAGCAGTACTTC CASSFKRTLSYEQYF
TRBJ2-2 TRBV30 - - TGTGCCTGGGGAGCGAACACCGGGGAGCTGTTTTTT CAWGANTGELFF
TRBJ2-3 TRBV6-6 - TRBD1 TGTGCCAGCGGTGGACAGGGTCGGAGGACAGATACGCAGTATTTT CASGGQGRRTDTQYF
TRBJ1-1 TRBV18 - - TGTGCCAGCTCACCACGGGCAGGTCCCATGAACACTGAAGCTTTCTTT CASSPRAGPMNTEAFF
TRBJ2-5 TRBV5-1 - - TGCGCCAGCAGCTTCGCGGGACAGGAGACCCAGTACTTC CASSFAGQETQYF